Shown below are 10 T cell receptor beta chains from a single sample sequenced in a study of blood T cell repertoires in COVID-19. Generated by immunoSEQ multiplex PCR, the TCRdb table keeps only in-frame clones and is missing some. This table holds roughly 60,000 clones, around four fifths found once. The sample consisted of peripheral blood. These receptors were taken from a man aged 55-75 years with acute or convalescent COVID-19.

This chain joins TRBV6-5 and TRBJ2-7, with D maybe TRBD1 (6 bases). CDR3 length equals 13 residues. Trimming took off 6 bases at V and 4 bases at J, with 13 bases between the two ends. Germline CDR1 is MNHEY and CDR2 is SVGAGI. CDR3 nucleotides: TGTGCCAGCAGCCGCGGACAGCGATACGAGCAGTACTTC. Protein product: CASSRGQRYEQYF.

The V and J genes are TRBV10-3 and TRBJ1-5; D call uncertain. This CDR3 is built from 19 residues. Per germline, CDR1 ENHRY and CDR2 SYGVKD. V dropped 1 base and J dropped 0 bases, with 19 bases sitting between them. CDR3 amino acids: CAISEYGPGGSYSNQPQHF. In DNA, the CDR3 is TGTGCCATCAGTGAGTACGGTCCCGGCGGATCCTATAGCAATCAGCCCCAGCATTTT.

The V gene is TRBV14, the J gene TRBJ2-2; 8 nucleotides line up with TRBD2. Germline V gives CDR1 SGHDN, CDR2 FVKESK. This CDR3 has 15 amino acids. Trimming at V came to 3 bases and at J to 1 base, leaving 1 base not matched to a gene. The CDR3 spells CASSHAGGNTGELFF. The CDR3 nucleotides are TGTGCCAGCAGCCACGCGGGGGGGAACACCGGGGAGCTGTTTTTT. Using reference TRBV14 and TRBJ2-2 for the parts outside the CDR3, the full variable domain is EAGVTQFPSHSVIEKGQTVTLRCDPISGHDNLYWYRRVMGKEIKFLLHFVKESKQDESGMPNNRFLAERTGGTYSTLKVQPAELEDSGVYFCASSHAGGNTGELFFGEGSRLTVL.

The chain recombines TRBV25-1 with TRBJ2-7; perhaps TRBD1 as D (6 bases). Germline values: CDR1 MGHDK, CDR2 SYGVNS. The V end was cut by 4 bases, the J end by 6 bases, with 13 bases between. This CDR3 is built from 13 residues. CDR3 residues: CASSGTVLGEQYF. CDR3 bases: TGTGCCAGCAGTGGGACAGTCTTGGGCGAGCAGTACTTC.

This clone has a handful of counts. J is TRBJ1-5 and V is TRBV30, with D possibly TRBD1 on 5 matching bases. Germline V CDR1 and CDR2: GTSNPN, SVGIG (reference sequence). V was cut by 5 bases and J by 2 bases, with 13 bases left in between. The CDR3 spans 14 residues. The CDR3: CAWARGTGNQPQHF. As DNA, the CDR3 is TGTGCCTGGGCCCGGGGGACTGGCAATCAGCCCCAGCATTTT.

This chain uses TRBV19 with TRBJ2-2; 8 bases are shared with TRBD1. Looked up from germline, CDR1 is LNHDA and CDR2 is SQIVND (reference sequence). CDR3 size: 14 residues. J was trimmed by 6 bases and V by 10 bases; bases with no gene match: 10. The CDR3 reads CATSDRVIAGELFF. In DNA form, the CDR3 reads TGTGCCACTTCGGACAGGGTTATCGCCGGGGAGCTGTTTTTT.

This clone occurred a few times. V is TRBV30 and J is TRBJ1-1; no clear D. Between the trimmed V and J ends, which lost 5 bases and 6 bases, there was a span of 13 bases. The CDR3 has 12 amino acids. Germline V gene lookup returns CDR1 GTSNPN and CDR2 SVGIG (reference sequence). CDR3 amino acids: CAWGGLEAEAFF. The CDR3, as DNA: TGTGCCTGGGGCGGGTTAGAGGCTGAAGCTTTCTTT.

The V call is TRBV30, the J call TRBJ1-2; D not certain. The CDR3 runs to 12 residues. Germline lookup yields CDR1 GTSNPN and CDR2 SVGIG (reference sequence). The V end lost 2 bases, the J end lost 4 bases, and 8 bases lay between the germline ends. In DNA, the CDR3 is TGTGCCTGGAGTTTTCGAGGCTATGGCTACACCTTC. Its protein product is CAWSFRGYGYTF.

The rearrangement uses TRBV2 and TRBJ2-1, with D unclear. The germline CDR1 and CDR2 sequences are SNHLY and FYNNEI. The V and J ends lost 5 bases and 9 bases respectively, with 14 bases between them. This CDR3 region has 13 residues. Here the CDR3 reads CASSYSPLSEQFF. The DNA of the CDR3 is TGTGCCAGCAGTTACAGCCCATTGAGTGAGCAGTTCTTC.

The genes are TRBV2 and TRBJ1-1; 7 positions match TRBD1. CDR1 and CDR2 (germline): SNHLY, FYNNEI. V shed 10 bases and J 1 base; nucleotides not matched to a gene: 6. CDR3 length: 13 residues. The CDR3, as DNA: TGTGCCAACACCGACAGGGAGAACACTGAAGCTTTCTTT. The encoded protein is CANTDRENTEAFF.